This T cell receptor beta chain is drawn from a study of OX40 agonist ivuxolimab in advanced cancers. For the study in its entirety: The costimulatory receptor OX40 (CD134) was targeted by ivuxolimab, a fully human IgG2 agonistic monoclonal antibody. The purpose of peripheral TCRbeta sequencing was to test whether ivuxolimab changed TCR sequence diversity and led to clonal T-cell expansion. Partial responses were achieved by three dose-escalation patients, of whom one had hepatocellular carcinoma and two had cutaneous melanoma. Prior anti-PD-1, anti-PD-L1 or anti-CTLA-4 therapy was permitted, and approximately 39% of dose-escalation patients had received checkpoint inhibitors. In the dose-escalation cohort, roughly 82% of patients were male, and the mean age was roughly 56 years with a range of 23 to 79. Intravenous ivuxolimab was administered to patients every 2 weeks at six dose levels: 0.01, 0.1, 0.3, 1.5, 3 and 10 mg/kg. The paper describes the monotherapy dose-escalation part (N of about 52 patients) of the phase I trial of ivuxolimab. Of the approximately 54 patients in dose escalation, approximately 20 had hepatocellular carcinoma, about 15 had melanoma, 9 had renal cell carcinoma and 9 had head and neck cancer.

On this clone: Its specific antigen is unknown. Base qualities are not at hand, and no much larger clone is one base apart.

The research as a whole found: Clonal expansion of both CD4+ and CD8+ blood T cells was observed from baseline to week 6 at doses 0.1 to 3.0 mg/kg. Partial responders in the 0.1-3.0 mg/kg groups had among the lowest normalized peripheral clonal expansion, especially among CD8+ T cells. Low levels of normalized T-cell clonal expansion were also seen in some nonresponding patients. Antigen specificity was not determined for the clonally expanded peripheral T cells. On average, CD8+ T cells showed more expanded clones than CD4+ T cells after ivuxolimab.

The trial excluded patients who had a history of autoimmune disease or who were on systemic immunosuppression. Peripheral blood for TCR sequencing was collected from all dose cohorts at baseline, on cycle 4 day 1, and on cycle 7 day 1. Samples were obtained from an open-label, multicenter, first-in-human phase I dose-escalation trial of ivuxolimab. Adults with locally advanced or metastatic melanoma, renal cell carcinoma, hepatocellular carcinoma or head and neck squamous cell carcinoma were enrolled in the trial. Before TCR sequencing, CD4+ T cells and CD8+ T cells from peripheral blood were sorted into separate populations. For sequencing of the TCRbeta CDR3 region, genomic DNA was extracted from the sorted cells. TCRbeta CDR3 regions were sequenced using the immunoSEQ Assay. As stored in TCRdb, this immuneACCESS dataset retains in-frame rearrangements with V and J assigned. A fraction of the clones does not appear; measured against another copy, unresolved V genes explain less than half of the discrepancy, and the remainder lacks a known reason. This sample lists approximately 76,000 clones; about 91% were detected once. The ten largest clones capture approximately 0.92% of the sample.

The sample consisted of CD4+ or CD8+ T cells sorted from blood, taken in a trial of the OX40 agonist ivuxolimab. This receptor was obtained from an adult with an advanced solid tumor such as melanoma, head and neck, liver or kidney cancer.

The DNA is as follows: TGTGCCAGCAGTCGCCGGACTCTAGATACGCAGTATTTT. Translated, this is CASSRRTLDTQYF. Recombination joined TRBV28 with TRBJ2-3, and perhaps TRBD2 as D gene, on 5 matching bases. Its CDR3 holds 13 amino acids, cysteine through phenylalanine. Of all the DNA, just the CDR3 is kept, 39 bases in frame from base 1. As encoded in the germline V gene, CDR1 is MDHEN while CDR2 is SYDVKM. The V and J ends are trimmed by 5 bases and 5 bases, leaving 11 bases between them. The CDR3, completed at both ends by the reference TRBV28 and TRBJ2-3 genes, gives the full variable domain DVKVTQSSRYLVKRTGEKVFLECVQDMDHENMFWYRQDPGLGLRLIYFSYDVKMKEKGDIPEGYSVSREKKERFSLILESASTNQTSMYLCASSRRTLDTQYFGPGTRLTVL.